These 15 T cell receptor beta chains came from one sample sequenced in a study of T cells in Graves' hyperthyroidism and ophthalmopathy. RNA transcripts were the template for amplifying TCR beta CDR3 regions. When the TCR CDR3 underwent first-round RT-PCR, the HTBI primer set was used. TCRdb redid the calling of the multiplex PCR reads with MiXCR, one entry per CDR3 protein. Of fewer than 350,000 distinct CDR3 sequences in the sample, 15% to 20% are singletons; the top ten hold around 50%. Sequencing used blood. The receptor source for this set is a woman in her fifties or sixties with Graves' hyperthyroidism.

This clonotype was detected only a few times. DNA for the CDR3: TGTGCCAGCAGCCAAGCTGACACCGGGGAGCTGTTTTTT. Amino acids: CASSQADTGELFF. The chain couples TRBV3-1 to TRBJ2-2; D call uncertain. V gave up 1 base and J gave up 3 bases, with 3 bases separating them. The CDR3 length is 13 residues. Germline CDR1 is LGHDT and CDR2 is YNNKEL (reference sequence).

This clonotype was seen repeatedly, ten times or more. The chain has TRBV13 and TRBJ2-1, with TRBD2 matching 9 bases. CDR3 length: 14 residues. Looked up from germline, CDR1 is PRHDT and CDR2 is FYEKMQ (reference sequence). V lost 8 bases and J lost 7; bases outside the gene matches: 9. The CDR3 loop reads CASLGAGGLNEQFF. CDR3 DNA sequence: TGTGCCAGCCTGGGGGCGGGAGGGCTGAATGAGCAGTTCTTC.

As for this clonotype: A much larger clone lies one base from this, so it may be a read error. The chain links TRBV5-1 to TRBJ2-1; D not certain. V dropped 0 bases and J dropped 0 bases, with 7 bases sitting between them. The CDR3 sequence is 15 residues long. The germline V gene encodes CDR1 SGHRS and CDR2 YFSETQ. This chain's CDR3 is CASSLDPSSYNEQFF. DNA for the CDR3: TGCGCCAGCAGCTTGGACCCAAGCTCCTACAATGAGCAGTTCTTC.

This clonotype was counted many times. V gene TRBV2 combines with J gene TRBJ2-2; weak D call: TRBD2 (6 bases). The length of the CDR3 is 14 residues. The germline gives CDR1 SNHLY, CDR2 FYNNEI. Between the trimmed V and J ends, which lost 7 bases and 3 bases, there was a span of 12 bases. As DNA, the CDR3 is TGTGCCAGCATGCGAGGGGAGGACACCGGGGAGCTGTTTTTT. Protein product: CASMRGEDTGELFF.

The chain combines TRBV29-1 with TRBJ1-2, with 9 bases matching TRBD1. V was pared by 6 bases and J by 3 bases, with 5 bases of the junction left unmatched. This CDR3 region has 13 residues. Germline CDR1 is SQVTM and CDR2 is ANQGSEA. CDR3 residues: CSVRDRVDYGYTF. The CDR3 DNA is TGCAGCGTGAGGGACAGGGTCGACTATGGCTACACCTTC.

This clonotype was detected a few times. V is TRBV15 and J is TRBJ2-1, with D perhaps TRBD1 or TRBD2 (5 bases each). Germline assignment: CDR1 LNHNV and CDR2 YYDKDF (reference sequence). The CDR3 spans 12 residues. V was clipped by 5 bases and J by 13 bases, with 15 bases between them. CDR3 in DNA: TGTGCCACCAGCCTAGCCGGGACCGGACAGTTCTTC. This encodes CATSLAGTGQFF.

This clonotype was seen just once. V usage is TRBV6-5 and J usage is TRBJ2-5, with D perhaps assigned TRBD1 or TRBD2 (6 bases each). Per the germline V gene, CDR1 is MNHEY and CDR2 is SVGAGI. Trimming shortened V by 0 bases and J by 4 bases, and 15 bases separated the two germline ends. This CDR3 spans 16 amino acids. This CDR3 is CASSYSFDRGPETQYF. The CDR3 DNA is TGTGCCAGCAGTTACTCATTCGACCGGGGGCCAGAGACCCAGTACTTC.

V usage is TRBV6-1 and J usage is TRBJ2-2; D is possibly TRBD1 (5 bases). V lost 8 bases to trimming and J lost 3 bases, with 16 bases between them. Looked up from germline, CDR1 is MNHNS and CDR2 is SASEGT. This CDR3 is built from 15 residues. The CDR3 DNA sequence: TGTGCCAGCTTGTCAGGGCAGAGAGACACCGGGGAGCTGTTTTTT. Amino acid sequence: CASLSGQRDTGELFF.

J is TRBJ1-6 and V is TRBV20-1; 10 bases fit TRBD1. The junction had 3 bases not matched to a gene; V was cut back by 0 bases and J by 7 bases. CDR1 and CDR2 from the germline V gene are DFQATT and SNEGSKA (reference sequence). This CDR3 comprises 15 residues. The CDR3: CSARDRTGGNSPLHF. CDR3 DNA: TGCAGTGCTAGAGATAGGACAGGGGGGAATTCACCCCTCCACTTT.

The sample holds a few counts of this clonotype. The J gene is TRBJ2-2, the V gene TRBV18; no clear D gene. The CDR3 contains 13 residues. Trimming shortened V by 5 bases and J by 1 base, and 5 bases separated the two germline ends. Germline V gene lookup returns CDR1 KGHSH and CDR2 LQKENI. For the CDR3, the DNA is TGTGCCAGCTCATCGGAGAACACCGGGGAGCTGTTTTTT. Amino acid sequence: CASSSENTGELFF.

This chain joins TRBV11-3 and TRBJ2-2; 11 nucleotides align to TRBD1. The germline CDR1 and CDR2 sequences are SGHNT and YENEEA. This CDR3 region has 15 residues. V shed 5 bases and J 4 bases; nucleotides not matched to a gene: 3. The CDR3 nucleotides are TGTGCCAGCAGCCGTGGACAGGGGGCCACCGGGGAGCTGTTTTTT. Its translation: CASSRGQGATGELFF.

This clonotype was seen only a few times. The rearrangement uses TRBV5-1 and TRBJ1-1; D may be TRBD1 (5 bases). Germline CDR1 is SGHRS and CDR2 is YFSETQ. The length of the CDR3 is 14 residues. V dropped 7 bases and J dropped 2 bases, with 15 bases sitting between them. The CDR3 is CASGAYDTNTEAFF. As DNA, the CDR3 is TGCGCCAGCGGGGCTTATGACACTAACACTGAAGCTTTCTTT.

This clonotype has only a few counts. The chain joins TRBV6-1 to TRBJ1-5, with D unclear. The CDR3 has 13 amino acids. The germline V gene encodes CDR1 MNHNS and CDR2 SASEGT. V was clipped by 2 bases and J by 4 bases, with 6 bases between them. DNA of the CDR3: TGTGCCAGCAGTGAAAGGAGTAATCAGCCCCAGCATTTT. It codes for CASSERSNQPQHF.

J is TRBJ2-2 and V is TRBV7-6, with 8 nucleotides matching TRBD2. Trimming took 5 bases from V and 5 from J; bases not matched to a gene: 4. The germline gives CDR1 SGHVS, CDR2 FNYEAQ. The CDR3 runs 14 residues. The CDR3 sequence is CASSPGTSTGELFF. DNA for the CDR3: TGTGCCAGCAGCCCCGGGACTAGTACCGGGGAGCTGTTTTTT.

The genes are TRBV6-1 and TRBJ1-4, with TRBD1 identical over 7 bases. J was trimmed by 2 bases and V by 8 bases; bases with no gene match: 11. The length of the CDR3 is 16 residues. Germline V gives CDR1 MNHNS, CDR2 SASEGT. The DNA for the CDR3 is TGTGCCAGCTCCGTGCAAACAGGGGACACTAATGAAAAACTGTTTTTT. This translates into CASSVQTGDTNEKLFF.